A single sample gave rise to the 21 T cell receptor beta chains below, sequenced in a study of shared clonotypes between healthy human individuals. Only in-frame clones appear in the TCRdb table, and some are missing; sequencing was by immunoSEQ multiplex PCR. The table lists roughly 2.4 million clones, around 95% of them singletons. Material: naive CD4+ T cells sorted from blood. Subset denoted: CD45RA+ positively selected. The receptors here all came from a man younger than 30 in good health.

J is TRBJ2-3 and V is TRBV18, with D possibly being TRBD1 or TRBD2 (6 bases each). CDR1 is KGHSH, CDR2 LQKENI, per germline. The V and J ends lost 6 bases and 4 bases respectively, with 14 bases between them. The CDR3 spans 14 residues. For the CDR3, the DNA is TGTGCCAGCTCTCCAAGGGGGGAGTCAGATACGCAGTATTTT. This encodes CASSPRGESDTQYF.

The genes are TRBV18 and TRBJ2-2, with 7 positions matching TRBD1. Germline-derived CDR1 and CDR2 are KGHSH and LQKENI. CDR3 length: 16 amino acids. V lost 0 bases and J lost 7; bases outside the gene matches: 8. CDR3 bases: TGTGCCAGCTCACCACCGAGACAGGGTTCGGTCGGGGAGCTGTTTTTT. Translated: CASSPPRQGSVGELFF.

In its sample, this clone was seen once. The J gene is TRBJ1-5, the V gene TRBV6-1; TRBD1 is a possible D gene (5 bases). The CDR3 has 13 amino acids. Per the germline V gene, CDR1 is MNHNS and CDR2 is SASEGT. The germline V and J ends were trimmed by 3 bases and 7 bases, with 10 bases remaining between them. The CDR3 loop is CASSERGVQPQHF. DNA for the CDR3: TGTGCCAGCAGTGAGCGGGGGGTCCAGCCCCAGCATTTT.

The CDR3 protein is CASSYSQNSPLHF. CDR3 nucleotide sequence: TGTGCCAGCAGTTACTCGCAAAATTCACCCCTCCACTTT. This chain joins TRBV6-5 and TRBJ1-6, with no clear D. Trimming cost V 0 bases and J 7 bases, with 4 bases left between them. This CDR3 contains 13 residues. Germline V gives CDR1 MNHEY, CDR2 SVGAGI.

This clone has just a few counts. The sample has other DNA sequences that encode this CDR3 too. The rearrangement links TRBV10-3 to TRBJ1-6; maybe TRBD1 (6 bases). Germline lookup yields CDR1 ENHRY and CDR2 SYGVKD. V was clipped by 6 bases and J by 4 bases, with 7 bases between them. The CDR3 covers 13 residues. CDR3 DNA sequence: TGTGCCATCAGGGACAGTTATAATTCACCCCTCCACTTT. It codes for CAIRDSYNSPLHF.

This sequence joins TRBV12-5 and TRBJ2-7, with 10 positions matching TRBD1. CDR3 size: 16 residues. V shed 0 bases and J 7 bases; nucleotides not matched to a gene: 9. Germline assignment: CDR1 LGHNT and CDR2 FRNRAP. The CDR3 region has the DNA TGTGCTAGTGGTTTGGTAATCGGACAGGGGGAAGTAGAGCAGTACTTC. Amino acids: CASGLVIGQGEVEQYF.

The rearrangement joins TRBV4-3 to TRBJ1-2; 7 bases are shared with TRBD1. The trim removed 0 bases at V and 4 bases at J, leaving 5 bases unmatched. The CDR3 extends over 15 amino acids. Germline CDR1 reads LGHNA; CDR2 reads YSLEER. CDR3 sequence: CASSQEGTAFYGYTF. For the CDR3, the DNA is TGCGCCAGCAGCCAAGAAGGGACAGCCTTCTATGGCTACACCTTC.

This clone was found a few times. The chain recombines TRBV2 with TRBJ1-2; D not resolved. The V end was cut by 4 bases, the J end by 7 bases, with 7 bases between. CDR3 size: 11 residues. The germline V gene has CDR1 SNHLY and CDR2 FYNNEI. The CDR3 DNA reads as TGTGCCAGCAGTGTTGACGGTGGCTACACCTTC. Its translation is CASSVDGGYTF.

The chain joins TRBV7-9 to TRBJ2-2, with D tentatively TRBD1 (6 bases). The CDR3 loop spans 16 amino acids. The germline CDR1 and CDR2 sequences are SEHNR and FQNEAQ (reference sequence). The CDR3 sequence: CAVKSGELEDTGELFF. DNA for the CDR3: TGTGCTGTTAAGTCAGGGGAATTGGAAGACACCGGGGAGCTGTTTTTT.

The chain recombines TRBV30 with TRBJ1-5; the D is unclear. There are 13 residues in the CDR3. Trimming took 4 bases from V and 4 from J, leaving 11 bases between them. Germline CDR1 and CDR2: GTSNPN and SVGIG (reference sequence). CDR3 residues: CAWTKGVNQPQHF. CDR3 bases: TGTGCCTGGACCAAGGGCGTTAATCAGCCCCAGCATTTT. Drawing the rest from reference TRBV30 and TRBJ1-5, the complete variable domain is SQTIHQWPATLVQPVGSPLSLECTVEGTSNPNLYWYRQAAGRGLQLLFYSVGIGQISSEVPQNLSASRPQDRQFILSSKKLLLSDSGFYLCAWTKGVNQPQHFGDGTRLSIL.

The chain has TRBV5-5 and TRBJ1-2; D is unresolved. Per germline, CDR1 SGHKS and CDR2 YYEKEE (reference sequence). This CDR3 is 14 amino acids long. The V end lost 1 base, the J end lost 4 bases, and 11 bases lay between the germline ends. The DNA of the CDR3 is TGTGCCAGCAGCTTGTTTCAGGAGGGCTATGGCTACACCTTC. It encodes CASSLFQEGYGYTF.

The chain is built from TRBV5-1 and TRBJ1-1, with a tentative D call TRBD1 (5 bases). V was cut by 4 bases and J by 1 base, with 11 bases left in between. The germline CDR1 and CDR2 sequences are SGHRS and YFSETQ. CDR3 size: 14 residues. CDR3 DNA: TGCGCCAGCAGCGTACCGGGACCGAACACTGAAGCTTTCTTT. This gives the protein CASSVPGPNTEAFF.

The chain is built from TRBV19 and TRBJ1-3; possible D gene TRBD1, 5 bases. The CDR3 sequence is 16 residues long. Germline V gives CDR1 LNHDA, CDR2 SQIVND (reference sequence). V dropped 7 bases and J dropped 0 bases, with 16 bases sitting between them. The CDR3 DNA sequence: TGTGCCAGTAAGTGGACAACACGGACCTCTGGAAACACCATATATTTT. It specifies CASKWTTRTSGNTIYF.

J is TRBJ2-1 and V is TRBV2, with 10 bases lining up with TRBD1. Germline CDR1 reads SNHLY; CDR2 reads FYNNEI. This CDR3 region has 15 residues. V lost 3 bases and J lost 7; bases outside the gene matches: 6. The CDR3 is CASSDGTGVGNEQFF. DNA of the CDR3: TGTGCCAGCAGTGACGGGACAGGGGTTGGGAATGAGCAGTTCTTC. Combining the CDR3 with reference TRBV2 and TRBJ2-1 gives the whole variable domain EPEVTQTPSHQVTQMGQEVILRCVPISNHLYFYWYRQILGQKVEFLVSFYNNEISEKSEIFDDQFSVERPDGSNFTLKIRSTKLEDSAMYFCASSDGTGVGNEQFFGPGTRLTVL.

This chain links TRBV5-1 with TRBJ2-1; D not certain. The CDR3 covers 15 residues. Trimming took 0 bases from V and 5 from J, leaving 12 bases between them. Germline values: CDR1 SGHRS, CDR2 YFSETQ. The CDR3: CASSLVRTDHNEQFF. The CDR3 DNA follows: TGCGCCAGCAGCTTGGTCCGGACGGATCACAATGAGCAGTTCTTC. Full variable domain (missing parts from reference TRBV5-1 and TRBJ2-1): KAGVTQTPRYLIKTRGQQVTLSCSPISGHRSVSWYQQTPGQGLQFLFEYFSETQRNKGNFPGRFSGRQFSNSRSEMNVSTLELGDSALYLCASSLVRTDHNEQFFGPGTRLTVL.

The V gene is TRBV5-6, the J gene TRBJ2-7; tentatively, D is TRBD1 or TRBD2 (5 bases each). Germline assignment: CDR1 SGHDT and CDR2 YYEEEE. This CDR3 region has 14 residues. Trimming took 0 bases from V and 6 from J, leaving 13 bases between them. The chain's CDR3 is CASSLGVRGVEQYF. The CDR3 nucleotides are TGTGCCAGCAGCTTGGGAGTGAGGGGAGTCGAGCAGTACTTC. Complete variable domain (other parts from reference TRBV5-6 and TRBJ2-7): DAGVTQSPTHLIKTRGQQVTLRCSPKSGHDTVSWYQQALGQGPQFIFQYYEEEERQRGNFPDRFSGHQFPNYSSELNVNALLLGDSALYLCASSLGVRGVEQYFGPGTRLTVT.

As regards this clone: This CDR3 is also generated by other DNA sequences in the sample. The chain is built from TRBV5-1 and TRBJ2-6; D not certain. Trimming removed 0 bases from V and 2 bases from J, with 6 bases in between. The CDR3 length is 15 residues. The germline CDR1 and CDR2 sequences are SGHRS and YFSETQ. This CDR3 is CASSLDRAGANVLTF. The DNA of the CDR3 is TGCGCCAGCAGCTTGGATAGAGCTGGGGCCAACGTCCTGACTTTC. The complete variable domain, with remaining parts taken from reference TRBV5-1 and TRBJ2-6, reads KAGVTQTPRYLIKTRGQQVTLSCSPISGHRSVSWYQQTPGQGLQFLFEYFSETQRNKGNFPGRFSGRQFSNSRSEMNVSTLELGDSALYLCASSLDRAGANVLTFGAGSRLTVL.

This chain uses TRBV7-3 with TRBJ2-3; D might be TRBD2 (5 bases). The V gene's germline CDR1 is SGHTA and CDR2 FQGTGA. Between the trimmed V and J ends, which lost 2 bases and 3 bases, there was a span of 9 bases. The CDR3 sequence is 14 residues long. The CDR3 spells CASSLQEVTDTQYF. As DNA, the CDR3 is TGTGCCAGCAGCTTACAGGAGGTTACAGATACGCAGTATTTT.

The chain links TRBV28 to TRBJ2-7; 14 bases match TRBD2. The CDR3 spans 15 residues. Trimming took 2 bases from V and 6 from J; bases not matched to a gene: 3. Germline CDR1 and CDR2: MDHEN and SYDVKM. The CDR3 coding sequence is TGTGCCAGCAGTTTAAGGGGACTAGCGGGAGCCGAGCAGTACTTC. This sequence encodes CASSLRGLAGAEQYF.

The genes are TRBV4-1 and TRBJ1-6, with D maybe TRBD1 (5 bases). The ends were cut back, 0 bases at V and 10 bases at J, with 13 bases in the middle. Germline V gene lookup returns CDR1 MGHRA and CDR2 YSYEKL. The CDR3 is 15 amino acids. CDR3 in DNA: TGCGCCAGCAGCCAAGAAGGGACGTTGCCGTCACCCCTCCACTTT. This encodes CASSQEGTLPSPLHF.

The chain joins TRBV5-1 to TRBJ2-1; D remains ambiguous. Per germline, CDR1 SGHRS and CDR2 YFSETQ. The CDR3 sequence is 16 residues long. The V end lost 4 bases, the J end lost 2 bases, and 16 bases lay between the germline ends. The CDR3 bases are TGCGCCAGCAGCCTCCGGATGGGAAGTGCCTACAATGAGCAGTTCTTC. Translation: CASSLRMGSAYNEQFF.